This T cell receptor (beta chain) is drawn from a study of blood T cells in healthy people across ages. Trimming stripped 4 bases from V and 5 bases from J, with 21 bases between. The CDR3 has 17 amino acids. Germline V lookup: CDR1 MNHNY, CDR2 SVGAGI (reference sequence). Combining a sample-barcoded 5' primer with a J-beta primer mix, a second PCR ran for roughly 7 to 12 cycles. MiXCR, run by TCRdb on the 5' RACE reads, gives a single entry per CDR3 protein. The sample records about 1.8 million distinct CDR3 sequences, 49% being singletons. This clonotype was sampled from a woman aged 40-49 years in good health. The sequenced material came from blood. The chain uses TRBV6-6 and TRBJ2-1, with D possibly being TRBD2 (6 bases). For the CDR3, the DNA is TGTGCCAGCAGTTGGCCTGAATTTGCGGGGATCGACAATGAGCAGTTCTTC. Its translation is CASSWPEFAGIDNEQFF.